A selection of T cell receptor beta chains follows, all from one sample in a study of blood T cell repertoires in COVID-19. Some clones are missing from TCRdb's copy, which holds only in-frame ones; the method was immunoSEQ multiplex PCR. The sample shows 110,000 to 150,000 clones, roughly three quarters of them seen only once. The sequenced material came from PBMCs or T cells enriched from blood (not recorded which). The receptors were sampled from a woman between 50 and 59 years old who had recovered from COVID-19. The CDR3 runs from the conserved cysteine through the conserved F or W. D genes are given only for firm matches. A clone size is listed for some rows: how often the clone was seen (once, few, many), or a class if it is expanded.

J gene,D gene,clone size,V gene,CDR3 protein,CDR3 DNA
TRBJ2-2,TRBD2,-,TRBV6-5,CASSRGGNTGELFF,TGTGCCAGCAGTCGGGGGGGCAACACCGGGGAGCTGTTTTTT
TRBJ1-6,TRBD1,-,TRBV5-6,CASSRDRGNSPLHF,TGTGCCAGCAGCCGGGACAGGGGTAATTCACCCCTCCACTTT
TRBJ2-2,-,-,TRBV10-3,CAIRTRGGTGELFF,TGTGCCATCAGAACCAGGGGAGGGACCGGGGAGCTGTTTTTT
TRBJ2-3,-,-,TRBV5-5,CASSLADTGQTDTQYF,TGTGCCAGCAGCTTGGCGGATACAGGGCAAACAGATACGCAGTATTTT
TRBJ2-7,TRBD1,-,TRBV4-1,CASSLTGTGLDEQYF,TGCGCCAGCAGTTTAACCGGGACAGGGTTGGACGAGCAGTACTTC
TRBJ2-3,TRBD2,-,TRBV19,CASSIGGTLTDTQYF,TGTGCCAGTAGTATCGGGGGGACGCTCACAGATACGCAGTATTTT
TRBJ2-1,-,-,TRBV30,CAWMRGGMRQFF,TGTGCCTGGATGAGGGGGGGGATGCGGCAGTTCTTC
TRBJ1-4,TRBD1,-,TRBV9,CASSVGTETNEKLFF,TGTGCCAGCAGCGTGGGGACAGAAACTAATGAAAAACTGTTTTTT
TRBJ1-2,TRBD1,-,TRBV29-1,CSVEGTGGADGYTF,TGCAGCGTTGAAGGTACAGGGGGCGCGGACGGCTACACCTTC
TRBJ1-5,TRBD1,-,TRBV7-9,CASSSGQGNQPQHF,TGTGCCAGCAGCTCTGGACAGGGCAATCAGCCCCAGCATTTT
TRBJ1-1,-,-,TRBV29-1,CSVEAGKAFF,TGCAGCGTTGAGGCGGGGAAAGCTTTCTTT
TRBJ2-4,-,-,TRBV11-2,CASSLITGLTKNIQYF,TGTGCCAGCAGCTTAATAACAGGCTTAACCAAAAACATTCAGTACTTC
TRBJ1-6,TRBD1,-,TRBV18,CASSPRQGTNSPLHF,TGTGCCAGCTCACCTCGACAGGGAACCAATTCACCCCTCCACTTT
TRBJ1-3,TRBD1,-,TRBV15,CATSRVGLAGGSGNTIYF,TGTGCCACCAGCAGAGTTGGTTTGGCAGGGGGCTCTGGAAACACCATATATTTT
TRBJ2-1,-,-,TRBV28,CASSFFIDEQFF,TGTGCCAGCAGTTTCTTTATCGATGAGCAGTTCTTC
TRBJ1-6,TRBD1,many,TRBV7-9,CASSPEPGQVDGYNSPLHF,TGTGCCAGCAGCCCCGAACCAGGACAGGTGGACGGTTACAATTCACCCCTCCACTTT
TRBJ2-1,-,-,TRBV5-1,CASRTDSYNEQFF,TGCGCCAGCAGAACAGATTCCTACAATGAGCAGTTCTTC
TRBJ2-1,-,-,TRBV5-1,CASDTGFSYNEQFF,TGCGCCAGCGATACAGGGTTCTCCTACAATGAGCAGTTCTTC
TRBJ2-3,TRBD1,-,TRBV18,CASSPFTGGTDTQYF,TGTGCCAGCTCACCTTTCACAGGGGGTACAGATACGCAGTATTTT
TRBJ2-2,-,-,TRBV9,CASSVPSGMLFF,TGTGCCAGCAGCGTCCCTTCAGGGATGCTGTTTTTT
TRBJ1-1,-,-,TRBV5-1,CASSFGPDTEAFF,TGCGCCAGCAGCTTTGGGCCCGACACTGAAGCTTTCTTT
TRBJ2-5,-,-,TRBV29-1,CSAGQGGAETQYF,TGCAGCGCTGGACAGGGAGGGGCAGAGACCCAGTACTTC
TRBJ1-5,-,-,TRBV28,CASSEGGIQPQHF,TGTGCCAGCAGTGAAGGGGGTATCCAGCCCCAGCATTTT
TRBJ1-6,TRBD1,-,TRBV6-1,CASSEALTGRYSPLHF,TGTGCCAGCAGTGAAGCCCTGACAGGGCGGTATTCACCCCTCCACTTT
TRBJ2-2,-,-,TRBV5-4,CASSFQGFYTGELFF,TGTGCCAGCAGCTTCCAGGGGTTTTACACCGGGGAGCTGTTTTTT
TRBJ2-3,TRBD2,once,TRBV4-2,CASSTGEGGDTQYF,TGTGCCAGCAGTACGGGGGAGGGAGGGGATACGCAGTATTTT
TRBJ1-5,TRBD1,few,TRBV5-1,CASSYRTGEGPQHF,TGCGCCAGCAGCTACCGTACAGGGGAAGGGCCCCAGCATTTT